This T cell receptor (beta chain) was found in a study of blood T cell repertoires in COVID-19. About the research overall: The United States, Italy and Spain were the sources of the acute and convalescent COVID-19 samples. PBMCs, B-cell-depleted T cells, or T cells were the source of the cDNA or gDNA that made up the material.

Unmatched junction bases numbered 6, after V lost 2 bases and J lost 4 bases. Germline CDR1 reads SGDLS; CDR2 reads YYNGEE. CDR3 length: 15 residues. Original analysis: Estimation of nucleated cell counts was performed using reference gene primer amplification. Sequenced by immunoSEQ multiplex PCR; TCRdb stores in-frame clones only, minus some. For V, J and clone size, that table is used; D and trimming come from the DNA. The repertoire holds some 100,000 clones, with approximately 86% as singletons. The specimen sequenced was peripheral blood. This receptor was obtained from a woman between 65 and 79 years old with active or convalescent COVID-19. This sequence joins TRBV9 and TRBJ1-1; the match to TRBD1 covers 9 bases. The CDR3 nucleotides read TGTGCCAGCAGCGTCAGGGGACAGGGAGCCACTGAAGCTTTCTTT. Translating it yields CASSVRGQGATEAFF.